Shown below are 20 T cell receptor beta chains from a single sample sequenced in a study of T cell changes during pregnancy in multiple sclerosis. TCRdb's copy holds only in-frame clones and misses some; the assay was immunoSEQ multiplex PCR. The sample lists some 120,000 clones, 90% to 95% occurring once. This material consisted of peripheral blood, taken in the third trimester of pregnancy. The receptor source for this set is a female donor with multiple sclerosis, enrolled in a pregnancy study.

This sequence joins TRBV15 and TRBJ2-5; TRBD2 is a possible D gene (5 bases). CDR1 and CDR2 from the germline V gene are LNHNV and YYDKDF (reference sequence). This CDR3 has 16 amino acids. V gave up 0 bases and J gave up 4 bases, with 15 bases separating them. The DNA of the CDR3 is TGTGCCACCAGCAGAGATGGTTATCCCGCGGGAGAGACCCAGTACTTC. It encodes CATSRDGYPAGETQYF. The full variable domain, its missing parts supplied by reference TRBV15 and TRBJ2-5, is DAMVIQNPRYQVTQFGKPVTLSCSQTLNHNVMYWYQQKSSQAPKLLFHYYDKDFNNEADTPDNFQSRRPNTSFCFLDIRSPGLGDTAMYLCATSRDGYPAGETQYFGPGTRLLVL.

V usage is TRBV4-2 and J usage is TRBJ1-5; D call uncertain. Per germline, CDR1 LGHNA and CDR2 YNFKEQ. CDR3 length equals 16 residues. The V gene lost 0 bases and the J gene lost 2 bases, with 11 bases spanning the gap. Written as DNA, the CDR3 is TGTGCCAGCAGCCAAGAGGGAGAGAAGGGCAATCAGCCCCAGCATTTT. This encodes CASSQEGEKGNQPQHF.

The chain employs TRBV7-3 and TRBJ2-1, with 9 nucleotides matching TRBD1. Germline V gene sequence: CDR1 SGHTA, CDR2 FQGTGA. The CDR3 consists of 16 residues. V lost 5 bases, J lost 12 bases, and 17 bases stayed unmatched. The CDR3 DNA follows: TGTGCCAGCAGCCCCAACGGACAGGGGCTGGCCGAAGGGCAGTTCTTC. Its translation: CASSPNGQGLAEGQFF.

The V call is TRBV7-3, the J call TRBJ1-2, with a weak D call TRBD1 (5 bases). The CDR3 consists of 14 residues. Per germline, CDR1 SGHTA and CDR2 FQGTGA. V lost 1 base and J 7 bases, leaving 13 bases between the germline ends. The CDR3 DNA reads TGTGCCAGCAGCTTAAGTGGGGGGTACGGTGGCTACACCTTC. Translating gives CASSLSGGYGGYTF.

As concerns this clone: Germline is not matched at one junction end, which may reflect a read error. Other DNA sequences from this sample encode an identical CDR3 as well. The V gene is TRBV5-4, the J gene TRBJ2-7; 8 bases fit TRBD1. This CDR3 is 13 amino acids long. The germline CDR1 and CDR2 sequences are SGHNT and YYREEE (reference sequence). In DNA, the CDR3 is TGTGCCAGCAGCCGCCGGACAGGGAACGAGCAGTATTTC. It yields the protein CASSRRTGNEQYF.

J is TRBJ2-7 and V is TRBV2; tentative D call: TRBD1 (5 bases). The CDR3 spans 14 residues. V was shortened by 6 bases and J by 0 bases, with 12 bases between the two germline ends. Germline V gives CDR1 SNHLY, CDR2 FYNNEI. CDR3 nucleotides: TGTGCCAGCAGCGCGACAGAAAGCTCCTACGAGCAGTACTTC. Residues: CASSATESSYEQYF.

The chain combines TRBV19 with TRBJ1-3, with a possible D match to TRBD1 (5 bases). Germline V gene data show CDR1 as LNHDA and CDR2 as SQIVND (reference sequence). The CDR3 is 16 residues long. The V end was cut by 4 bases, the J end by 0 bases, with 13 bases between. The CDR3 is CASSTPRTYSGNTIYF. CDR3 nucleotide sequence: TGTGCCAGTAGTACCCCCAGGACATACTCTGGAAACACCATATATTTT.

The chain combines TRBV7-9 with TRBJ1-3, with 7 bases lining up with TRBD1. This CDR3 has 18 residues. Germline V CDR1 and CDR2: SEHNR, FQNEAQ (reference sequence). V shed 5 bases, J shed 1 base, and the junction held 14 bases outside the gene matches. The CDR3 region has the DNA TGTGCCAGCAGCCGCGCCGGTGAGGGGGCCCGTTCTGGAAACACCATATATTTT. Encoded protein: CASSRAGEGARSGNTIYF.

The rearrangement uses TRBV28 and TRBJ2-2, with TRBD2 as a possible D gene (6 bases). The V end lost 9 bases, the J end lost 3 bases, and 14 bases lay between the germline ends. The CDR3 sequence is 14 residues long. The germline V gene has CDR1 MDHEN and CDR2 SYDVKM. The CDR3 reads CASGGGKYTGELFF. In nucleotides, the CDR3 is TGTGCCAGTGGTGGGGGGAAGTACACCGGGGAGCTGTTTTTT.

The genes are TRBV28 and TRBJ1-2, with D perhaps matching TRBD1 (5 bases). Germline V gene sequence: CDR1 MDHEN, CDR2 SYDVKM. V was trimmed by 6 bases and J by 4 bases, leaving 18 bases between them. The CDR3 runs 15 residues. The CDR3 protein is CASSAPSGSPYGYTF. As DNA, the CDR3 is TGTGCCAGCAGCGCCCCTTCAGGGTCTCCCTATGGCTACACCTTC.

The chain joins TRBV19 to TRBJ2-7, with 7 bases fitting TRBD1. V was pared by 4 bases and J by 1 base, with 4 bases of the junction left unmatched. Looked up from germline, CDR1 is LNHDA and CDR2 is SQIVND (reference sequence). This CDR3 has 14 residues. This chain's CDR3 is CASSSGQASYEQYF. The CDR3 DNA is TGTGCCAGTAGTAGCGGACAGGCTTCCTACGAGCAGTACTTC. The whole variable domain, filled in from reference TRBV19 and TRBJ2-7, reads DGGITQSPKYLFRKEGQNVTLSCEQNLNHDAMYWYRQDPGQGLRLIYYSQIVNDFQKGDIAEGYSVSREKKESFPLTVTSAQKNPTAFYLCASSSGQASYEQYFGPGTRLTVT.

This clone was seen once. The chain links TRBV9 to TRBJ1-1, with TRBD1 identical over 7 bases. CDR3 length equals 14 residues. The trim removed 1 base at V and 4 bases at J, leaving 4 bases unmatched. The germline CDR1 and CDR2 sequences are SGDLS and YYNGEE. This chain's CDR3 is CASSVRQGGTEAFF. The CDR3 DNA reads as TGTGCCAGCAGCGTACGACAGGGTGGCACTGAAGCTTTCTTT.

The chain combines TRBV19 with TRBJ1-5; 9 nucleotides agree with TRBD1. After removal of 5 bases from V and 0 bases from J, the junction contained 11 bases not matched to a gene. Germline CDR1 reads LNHDA; CDR2 reads SQIVND (reference sequence). CDR3 length: 18 amino acids. CDR3 amino acids: CASSVGTGLGYSNQPQHF. Written as DNA, the CDR3 is TGTGCCAGTAGTGTCGGGACAGGGCTTGGATATAGCAATCAGCCCCAGCATTTT.

The genes are TRBV5-1 and TRBJ1-4; the D is unclear. This CDR3 contains 13 residues. Germline V CDR1 and CDR2: SGHRS, YFSETQ. V lost 5 bases to trimming and J lost 5 bases, with 10 bases between them. The CDR3 protein is CASRGGENEKLFF. CDR3 in DNA: TGCGCCAGCAGAGGCGGGGAGAATGAAAAACTGTTTTTT.

This chain links TRBV7-6 with TRBJ2-2, with D perhaps TRBD2 (6 bases). CDR1 is SGHVS and CDR2 is FNYEAQ in the germline V gene. This CDR3 is 17 amino acids long. Trimming cost V 3 bases and J 11 bases, with 25 bases left between them. CDR3 in DNA: TGTGCCAGCAGCTTCCAGGGACTTCTGAATGGAGCGTCAGAGCTGTTTTTT. It codes for CASSFQGLLNGASELFF.

The genes are TRBV28 and TRBJ1-5; tentatively, D is TRBD1 (5 bases). V was trimmed by 5 bases and J by 8 bases, leaving 16 bases between them. The CDR3 is 14 amino acids. The germline gives CDR1 MDHEN, CDR2 SYDVKM. The CDR3 DNA reads as TGTGCCAGCAGTCTGAGACAGCTAATCAAGCCCCAGCATTTT. This translates into CASSLRQLIKPQHF.

This chain joins TRBV9 and TRBJ2-7; 9 nucleotides line up with TRBD2. CDR3 size: 15 residues. After removal of 0 bases from V and 6 bases from J, the junction contained 7 bases not matched to a gene. Germline V CDR1 and CDR2: SGDLS, YYNGEE. CDR3 DNA: TGTGCCAGCAGCGTAGTAGCGGGAGCCCCCTCCGAGCAGTACTTC. This codes for CASSVVAGAPSEQYF.

The chain combines TRBV5-1 with TRBJ2-1; TRBD2 matches at 9 bases. The CDR3 sequence is 14 residues long. V lost 1 base, J lost 8 bases, and 4 bases stayed unmatched. The germline gives CDR1 SGHRS, CDR2 YFSETQ. CDR3 region: CASSLSRLADEQFF. The CDR3 DNA sequence: TGCGCCAGCAGCTTGTCCCGACTAGCGGATGAGCAGTTCTTC. Full variable domain (remainder filled in from reference TRBV5-1 and TRBJ2-1): KAGVTQTPRYLIKTRGQQVTLSCSPISGHRSVSWYQQTPGQGLQFLFEYFSETQRNKGNFPGRFSGRQFSNSRSEMNVSTLELGDSALYLCASSLSRLADEQFFGPGTRLTVL.

The rearrangement uses TRBV18 and TRBJ1-5; D is ambiguous. This CDR3 has 14 residues. Per germline, CDR1 KGHSH and CDR2 LQKENI. V was trimmed by 1 base and J by 6 bases, leaving 10 bases between them. The CDR3 reads CASSPQFESQPQHF. The CDR3 DNA is TGTGCCAGCTCACCACAGTTTGAGAGTCAGCCCCAGCATTTT.

The genes are TRBV5-4 and TRBJ2-5, with TRBD2 matching over 15 bases. The junction had 10 bases not matched to a gene; V was cut back by 3 bases and J by 4 bases. Germline V gives CDR1 SGHNT, CDR2 YYREEE (reference sequence). This CDR3 region has 18 residues. CDR3 region: CASSSGLAGGSRSETQYF. DNA of the CDR3: TGTGCCAGCAGCTCGGGACTAGCGGGGGGCAGCCGGTCAGAGACCCAGTACTTC.